This is a list of T cell receptor beta chains from one sample in a study of beta chain features in type 1 diabetes. Here immunoSEQ multiplex PCR was the method, and the copy in TCRdb shows in-frame clones only, minus some. The data hold about 410,000 clones, with more than 11% observed a single time. Sequencing input: naive CD4+ T cells from blood. The receptors stem from a young man in good health. The CDR3 runs from the conserved cysteine through the conserved F or W. The order of the fields is V gene, D gene, J gene, clone size, CDR3 protein, CDR3 DNA. The D gene is left open where the match is weak. Clone size is not always given. Where it is, it says once, few, many or a class for expanded clones.

TRBV15	NA	TRBJ2-1	few	CATSRDRYNEQFF	TGTGCCACCAGCAGAGATCGGTACAATGAGCAGTTCTTC
TRBV7-2	TRBD1	TRBJ1-6	NA	CASRLKGTGEVTLHF	TGTGCCAGCAGGTTAAAAGGGACAGGGGAAGTAACCCTCCACTTT
TRBV2	NA	TRBJ2-1	NA	CASSDPGLYNEQFF	TGTGCCAGCAGTGATCCAGGACTCTACAATGAGCAGTTCTTC
TRBV6-5	NA	TRBJ2-1	NA	CASTSGSYNEQFF	TGTGCCAGCACTTCGGGCTCCTACAATGAGCAGTTCTTC
TRBV11-3	NA	TRBJ2-3	NA	CASSSRDQGRLGTDTQYF	TGTGCCAGCAGCTCCCGGGACCAGGGGAGGCTGGGCACAGATACGCAGTATTTT
TRBV5-6	NA	TRBJ1-1	few	CASSLVSLVNTEAFF	TGTGCCAGCAGCTTGGTATCTTTGGTGAACACTGAAGCTTTCTTT
TRBV5-4	TRBD2	TRBJ2-3	NA	CASSDSGGAIGTQYF	TGTGCCAGCAGCGATAGCGGGGGGGCCATCGGGACGCAGTATTTT
TRBV18	TRBD2	TRBJ2-3	few	CASSPLSGGVTDTQYF	TGTGCCAGCTCACCATTAAGCGGGGGAGTCACAGATACGCAGTATTTT
TRBV9	TRBD1	TRBJ1-2	few	CASSVEPGTAYTTRGYTF	TGTGCCAGCAGCGTAGAACCAGGGACAGCCTATACCACGCGCGGCTACACCTTC
TRBV7-9	NA	TRBJ2-2	few	CASSYGTGELFF	TGTGCCAGCAGCTATGGGACCGGGGAGCTGTTTTTT
TRBV5-1	NA	TRBJ1-2	NA	CASSLSAADYGYTF	TGCGCCAGCAGCTTGTCGGCGGCGGACTATGGCTACACCTTC
TRBV4-3	NA	TRBJ2-7	NA	CASSPRGSYEQYF	TGCGCCAGCAGCCCGAGGGGGAGCTACGAGCAGTACTTC